This is a list of T cell receptor beta chains from one sample in a study of T cell repertoires in ileal Crohn's disease. Produced via immunoSEQ multiplex PCR; TCRdb's table is partial and in-frame only. This sample has several thousand clones, with 79% found just once. The source material was ileal tissue. All receptors come from an adult with Crohn's disease. CDR3s include the opening cysteine and the closing phenylalanine or tryptophan. The order of the fields is V gene, J gene, clone size, D gene, CDR3 DNA, CDR3 protein. D genes are given only for firm matches. Rows may omit the clone size; those that give it use once, few, many or a size class.

>TRBV5-5|TRBJ2-7|.|TRBD2
TGTGCCAGCAGCTTGGTCTGGCTAGCGGGTAGCTCCTACGAGCAGTACTTC
CASSLVWLAGSSYEQYF
>TRBV30|TRBJ1-1|.|.
TGTGCCTGGAGTGTGCGGGGATTCATGAACACTGAAGCTTTCTTT
CAWSVRGFMNTEAFF
>TRBV29-1|TRBJ2-7|once|.
TGCAGCGTGCTGTGGGGGGTAGGCGAGCAGTACTTC
CSVLWGVGEQYF
>TRBV27|TRBJ1-5|.|TRBD1
TGTGCCAGCAGTTTATCGAGGGACAGGGTTCAAGGTCAGCCCCAGCATTTT
CASSLSRDRVQGQPQHF
>TRBV27|TRBJ1-2|medium-sized|TRBD1
TGTGCCAGCAGTTTAGTTTTTGGACAGGGGAACTATGGCTACACCTTC
CASSLVFGQGNYGYTF
>TRBV6-1|TRBJ1-2|.|TRBD1
TGTGCCAGCAGTATAAGGGACAGGGTGGACTATGGCTACACCTTC
CASSIRDRVDYGYTF
>TRBV29-1|TRBJ1-4|.|.
TGCAGCGTTCAGATTAAAGCTAATGAAAAACTGTTTTTT
CSVQIKANEKLFF
>TRBV27|TRBJ2-3|.|TRBD2
TGTGCCAGCAGTTTTATCAGGATACTAGCGGGAATTAGGACAGATACGCAGTATTTT
CASSFIRILAGIRTDTQYF
>TRBV6-5|TRBJ2-1|.|.
TGTGCCAGCAGCCTACTGGGGCAACCTGAGCAGTTCTTC
CASSLLGQPEQFF
>TRBV11-2|TRBJ2-1|.|TRBD2
TGTGCCAGCAGCTTAGGTGGCGGGAGGGAGGAGAATGAGCAGTTCTTC
CASSLGGGREENEQFF
>TRBV15|TRBJ2-3|.|TRBD1
TGTGCCACCAGCAGAGATCGTAAACGGCGGACAGGGGCCGTAGATACGCAGTATTTT
CATSRDRKRRTGAVDTQYF
>TRBV19|TRBJ1-2|.|.
TGTGCCAGTAGTATCGCAGGATATGGCTACACCTTC
CASSIAGYGYTF
>TRBV4-3|TRBJ2-3|few|TRBD2
TGCGCCAGCAGCCAAGAAGGGTCGACTAGCGGGAGCCGAGATACGCAGTATTTT
CASSQEGSTSGSRDTQYF
>TRBV19|TRBJ1-2|.|TRBD1
TGTGCCAGTAGTAAGGGGTATGGGACAGATCGATACCTGGGCTATGGCTACACCTTC
CASSKGYGTDRYLGYGYTF
>TRBV5-6|TRBJ1-3|.|.
TGTGCCGGCAGCTTAGGACAGCTACACTCTGGAAACACCATATATTTT
CAGSLGQLHSGNTIYF
>TRBV9|TRBJ1-1|once|.
TGTGCCAGCAGCGTAGAACAGAAGAACACTGAAGCTTTCTTT
CASSVEQKNTEAFF
>TRBV5-1|TRBJ1-5|.|.
TGCGCCAGCAGCCCCGGCGACGGAAGGGGGTATCAGCCCCAGCATTTT
CASSPGDGRGYQPQHF
>TRBV2|TRBJ1-5|.|TRBD1
TGTGCCAGCAGTGAATCGGGACAGGCCTCGGGCTCCCAGCATTTT
CASSESGQASGSQHF
>TRBV7-2|TRBJ2-7|.|TRBD2
TGTGCCAGCAGCTTTGGGATTGCGGGAGGGCTCTCCTACGAGCAGTACTTC
CASSFGIAGGLSYEQYF
>TRBV18|TRBJ1-2|once|.
TGTGCCAGCTCACCACCGGGGCAGGGGAGATACGGCTACACCTTC
CASSPPGQGRYGYTF